This TCR beta chain was documented in a study of cytomegalovirus exposure and HLA in healthy donors. The CDR3 is 12 amino acids. Germline CDR1 SGHDT, CDR2 YYEEEE. Trimming shortened V by 3 bases and J by 7 bases, and 8 bases separated the two germline ends. With respect to this clone: Its target is unknown.

Primers for the PCR totalled 60 Vbeta and 13 Jbeta. TCRdb's table, derived via immunoSEQ multiplex PCR, lists solely in-frame clones and lacks some. This table holds tens of thousands of clones, about 67% found once. Overall study results and limits: In an earlier analysis, productive rearrangement rates for most beta V segments clustered near 87% or 30%. Relative to equally common others, HLA-associated TCR beta chains showed greater clonal expansion in a later analysis. At a 0.05 false discovery rate, a later analysis found 15,000 to 20,000 TCR beta sequences to be associated with HLA alleles. A later analysis by the authors found several of the most significant clusters apparently linked to common viral pathogens.

This receptor was identified in a man in his thirties or forties in good health and CMV-seronegative. Material for sequencing was PBMCs. The V and J genes are TRBV5-6 and TRBJ2-1; possible D gene TRBD1, 6 bases. The CDR3 sequence is CASSSQGNEQFF. The CDR3 nucleotides are TGTGCCAGCAGCTCCCAGGGGAATGAGCAGTTCTTC.